Its frequency marks the clone carrying this TCR beta chain as medium-sized (0.01 to 0.1%). Its antigen is not known. TRB was amplified from roughly 0.25 ug of peripheral blood genomic DNA per sample. TRB rearrangements were amplified by touch-down multiplex PCR with mixed TRB-A/B primers. Reprocessing the multiplex PCR reads, TCRdb reports a single entry for every CDR3 protein and omits DNA. This listing includes about 2,800 distinct CDR3 sequences. CDR1 SQVTM and CDR2 ANQGSEA come from the germline V gene. This CDR3 is 15 amino acids long. This sample is drawn from a study of T cell clusters in autoimmune cytopenias. Overall study: The median distinct TRB clonotype count was a few thousand per sample, from a median roughly 51,000 reads.

Study results and limitations: The cluster-lack signature was not seen for secondary cytopenia versus chronic lymphocytic leukemia. Clustering suggested that physiological T cell clusters were missing in primary autoimmune cytopenia patients. Compared with active autoimmune hepatitis patients, healthy donors showed around 3-fold more exclusive TRB clusters.

The sample comprised peripheral blood. The TCR sequence derives from a human donor with an autoimmune cytopenia or autoimmune hepatitis (not recorded which). This chain uses TRBV29-1 with TRBJ2-5; TCRdb names TRBD2, which stays unverified in the absence of DNA. This chain's CDR3 is CSVSRTSGYEETQYF.